This T cell receptor (beta chain) was profiled in a study of blood T cells in healthy people across ages. This CDR3 comprises 14 residues. V shed 6 bases, J shed 11 bases, and the junction held 14 bases outside the gene matches. Germline lookup yields CDR1 MNHNY and CDR2 SVGAGI (reference sequence). PCR was performed a second time for 7 to 11 cycles using a sample-barcoded 5' primer and a J-beta primer mix. TCRdb itself ran the 5' RACE reads through MiXCR, one entry per CDR3 protein. Found here are 650,000 to 800,000 distinct CDR3 sequences, roughly 44% of them singletons; the top ten hold about a fifth.

The J gene is TRBJ1-1, the V gene TRBV6-6; 8 nucleotides line up with TRBD1. Sequencing was carried out using blood. The TCR comes from a man aged 60-69 years in good health. The DNA of the CDR3 is TGTGCCAGCAGACGAGACCACAGGGGGGGCTGGGCTTTCTTT. Translated: CASRRDHRGGWAFF.